The clone carrying this T cell receptor (beta chain) was counted once. As yet, its antigen is unknown. This entry is derived from a study of graft-versus-host responses after intestinal transplantation. Study background: Following induction with anti-thymocyte globulin, all recipients were given tacrolimus and steroids for about three years. Whole-study results and caveats: Recipient-marrow GvH clones were detected, some having first appeared in ileum or blood. Peak circulating GvH clone levels were associated with early post-transplant HvG declines.

Libraries were prepared by immunoSEQ multiplex PCR; TCRdb keeps only in-frame clonotypes and omits some of them. The profile shows tens of thousands of clones, 80% to 95% of them singletons. Trimming took off 2 bases at V and 2 bases at J, with 4 bases between the two ends. Germline V lookup: CDR1 SGHVS, CDR2 FQNEAQ. The CDR3 consists of 12 residues. The sequenced sample was unstimulated CD4+ T cells sorted from spleen or lymph node cells, obtained before transplant. The J gene is TRBJ2-7, the V gene TRBV7-8, with D unresolved. The receptor's source is a human donor who was the organ donor for an intestinal transplant. CDR3 coding DNA: TGTGCCAGCAGCTTAAAAGCCTACGAGCAGTACTTC. Amino acids: CASSLKAYEQYF.